This T cell receptor beta chain was captured in a study of vaccination and CD4 T cells after COVID-19. About the study: Comprising six males and four females, the convalescent participants counted two Hispanic individuals among them. Post-vaccine sampling followed dose two by a median 72 days (range 14 to 241).

Cultured CD4+ T cell DNA was sequenced using the Oncomine TCR Beta short-read assay. TCRdb re-called the PCR reads with MiXCR, one entry per CDR3 protein. In the table there are over 10,000 distinct CDR3 sequences, over 50% of which are singletons. Treatment specified: roughly 11-day PBMC culture with coronavirus spike peptide pools or control peptides (ViraFEST assay). With regard to this clonotype: Its antigen is as yet unknown.

Germline CDR1 reads DFQATT; CDR2 reads SNEGSKA (reference sequence). The V and J ends lost 0 bases and 5 bases respectively, with 11 bases between them. CDR3 length equals 13 residues. The receptor comes from a human donor who had recovered from COVID-19. The material sequenced was CD4+ T cells from blood, cultured in vitro. This chain connects TRBV20-1 to TRBJ2-7; D gene unclear. In DNA, the CDR3 is TGCAGTGCTAGAGAACCTTCCGCGGACGAGCAGTACTTC. This codes for CSAREPSADEQYF.